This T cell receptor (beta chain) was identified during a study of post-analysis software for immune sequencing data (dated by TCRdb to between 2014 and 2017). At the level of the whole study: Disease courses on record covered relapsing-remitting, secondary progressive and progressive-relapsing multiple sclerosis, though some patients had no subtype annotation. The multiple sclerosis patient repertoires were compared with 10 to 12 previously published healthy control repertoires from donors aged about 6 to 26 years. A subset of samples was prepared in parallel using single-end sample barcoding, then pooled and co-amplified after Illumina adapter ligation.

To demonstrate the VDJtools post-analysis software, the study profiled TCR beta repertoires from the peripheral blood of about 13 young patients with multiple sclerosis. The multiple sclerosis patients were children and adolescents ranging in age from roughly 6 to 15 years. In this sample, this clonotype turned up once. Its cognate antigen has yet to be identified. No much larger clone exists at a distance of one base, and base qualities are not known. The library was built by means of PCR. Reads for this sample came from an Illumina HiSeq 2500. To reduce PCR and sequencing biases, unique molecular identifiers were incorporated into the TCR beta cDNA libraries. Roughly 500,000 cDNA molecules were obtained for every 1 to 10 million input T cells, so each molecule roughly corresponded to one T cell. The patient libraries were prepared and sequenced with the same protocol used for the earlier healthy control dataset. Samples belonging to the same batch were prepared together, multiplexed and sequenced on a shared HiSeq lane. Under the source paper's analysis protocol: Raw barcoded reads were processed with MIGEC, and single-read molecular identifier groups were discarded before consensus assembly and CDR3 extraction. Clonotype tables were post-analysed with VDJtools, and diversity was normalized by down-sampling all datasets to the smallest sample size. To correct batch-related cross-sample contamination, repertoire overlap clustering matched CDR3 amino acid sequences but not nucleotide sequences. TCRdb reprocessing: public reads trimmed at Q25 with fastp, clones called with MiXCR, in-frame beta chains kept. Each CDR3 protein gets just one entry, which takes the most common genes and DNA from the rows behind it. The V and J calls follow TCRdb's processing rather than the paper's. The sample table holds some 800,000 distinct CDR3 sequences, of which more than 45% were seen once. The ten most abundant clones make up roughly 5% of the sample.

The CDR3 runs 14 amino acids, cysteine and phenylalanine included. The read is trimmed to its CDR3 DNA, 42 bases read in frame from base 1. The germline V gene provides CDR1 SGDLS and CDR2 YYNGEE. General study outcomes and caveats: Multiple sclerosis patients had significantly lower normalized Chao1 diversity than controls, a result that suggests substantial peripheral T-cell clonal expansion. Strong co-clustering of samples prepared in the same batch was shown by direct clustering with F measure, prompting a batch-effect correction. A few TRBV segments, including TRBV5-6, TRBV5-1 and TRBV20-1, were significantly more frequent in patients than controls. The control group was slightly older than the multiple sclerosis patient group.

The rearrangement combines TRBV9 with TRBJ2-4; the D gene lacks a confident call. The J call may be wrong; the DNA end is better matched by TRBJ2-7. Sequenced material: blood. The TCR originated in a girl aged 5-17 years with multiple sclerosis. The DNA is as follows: TGTGCCACCAGTTGTTTCTGGGCGGTCGACGAGCAGTACTTC. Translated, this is CATSCFWAVDEQYF.